Presented here are 29 T cell receptor beta chains from one specimen sequenced in a study of T cell clonality in common variable immunodeficiency. Study-wide findings and caveats: Reportedly, TCR beta sequences from common variable immunodeficiency showed fewer deletions and N-nucleotide insertions.

No cognate antigen is known for these TCRs. Sequencing used immunoSEQ multiplex PCR; TCRdb keeps in-frame clones, though not all of them. Sampling found 25,000 to 35,000 clones, none seen once. Sequenced sample: peripheral blood mononuclear cells. Every receptor here comes from a human donor with common variable immunodeficiency.

This clone was seen more than once but under ten times. The CDR3 is cut off 3 residues early in the read; its end comes from the germline J gene. This chain joins TRBV2 and TRBJ2-2; 8 bases align to TRBD1. The V segment lost 8 bases and the J segment 2 bases; nucleotides outside the gene matches: 13. Germline CDR1 and CDR2: SNHLY and FYNNEI. The CDR3 runs 17 residues. The CDR3: CASSLQGVGVNTGELFF. The DNA read from the CDR3 is TGTGCCAGCTCGCTACAGGGGGTTGGGGTTAACACCGGGGAG.

This clone was seen at least ten times. The CDR3 end is not reached by the read, which stops 3 residues before it; the germline J gene fills it in. The V and J genes are TRBV18 and TRBJ2-7, with TRBD1 matching over 8 bases. The germline V gene encodes CDR1 KGHSH and CDR2 LQKENI. After removal of 4 bases from V and 3 bases from J, the junction contained 2 bases not matched to a gene. The CDR3 is 13 amino acids. Partial CDR3 DNA: TGTGCCAGCTCACGCGGACAGGGCTACGAG. It codes for CASSRGQGYE. The whole CDR3 region reads CASSRGQGYEQYF.

Many counts were recorded for this clone. The DNA ends 3 residues before the CDR3 does, and the rest of the CDR3 is filled in from the germline J gene. This same CDR3 is encoded by further DNA sequences in the sample. The gene calls are TRBV30 and TRBJ1-4; possible D gene TRBD1, 6 bases. The V gene's germline CDR1 is GTSNPN and CDR2 SVGIG (reference sequence). Trimming removed 2 bases at V and 7 bases at J, with 17 bases between. There are 15 residues in the CDR3. CDR3 sequence: CAWSTYREGTEKLFF. The covered CDR3 bases are TGTGCCTGGAGTACCTACAGGGAGGGCACTGAAAAA.

This clone occurred many times. The sequenced CDR3 bases are TGTGCCAGCAGCCAAGAACCCACTAGCGGGTACAATGAG. Protein: CASSQEPTSGYNE. The complete CDR3 reads CASSQEPTSGYNEQFF. The chain carries TRBV4-2 and TRBJ2-1, with 9 bases that match TRBD2. The read ends 3 residues shy of where the CDR3 ends; the end is completed using the germline J gene. The CDR3 has 16 amino acids. Losses at the gene ends were 0 bases for V and 4 bases for J; bases not matched to a gene: 4. Germline CDR1 LGHNA, CDR2 YNFKEQ.

For this clone: The DNA ends 3 residues before the CDR3 does, and the rest of the CDR3 is filled in from the germline J gene. J is TRBJ1-5 and V is TRBV6-2 or TRBV6-3; D unclear. Germline loops: CDR1 MNHEY, CDR2 SVGEGT. CDR3 length equals 13 residues. V lost 7 bases and J lost 2, with 9 bases in between. CDR3 loop: CASKVSGNQPQHF. The part of the CDR3 DNA that was read is TGTGCCAGCAAGGTCAGTGGCAATCAGCCC.

A remark on this clone: Coverage ceases 3 residues before the CDR3 finishes, and the germline J gene fills in the end. This chain uses TRBV2 with TRBJ2-7; a weak D match, TRBD1 (6 bases). Germline V gene lookup returns CDR1 SNHLY and CDR2 FYNNEI. Trimming cost V 7 bases and J 2 bases, with 15 bases left between them. The CDR3 is made up of 14 amino acids. The chain's CDR3 is CASKDRLGTYEQYF. Partial CDR3 DNA: TGTGCCAGCAAAGACAGGTTAGGCACCTACGAG.

The table lists this clone with a few counts. The read comes to an end 3 residues before the CDR3 does, leaving the germline J gene to fill in the end. The chain links TRBV20-1 to TRBJ1-5, with D unclear. Germline CDR1 and CDR2: DFQATT and SNEGSKA (reference sequence). There are 13 residues in the CDR3. V lost 4 bases and J 7 bases, leaving 14 bases between the germline ends. The sequenced part of the CDR3 DNA is TGCAGTGCTATGGGCAGTTGGAACCAGCCC. Residues: CSAMGSWNQP. The whole CDR3 is CSAMGSWNQPQHF.

This clone has a handful of counts. With the read ending 3 residues before the CDR3 end, the germline J gene is used to fill in that end. The chain recombines TRBV19 with TRBJ2-2, with 9 bases identical to TRBD1. Looked up from germline, CDR1 is LNHDA and CDR2 is SQIVND (reference sequence). This CDR3 has 17 amino acids. The trim removed 7 bases at V and 6 bases at J, leaving 15 bases unmatched. CDR3 bases read: TGTGCCAGTACCTTCCTAACCGGGACAGGGAATCCCGGGGAG. Protein: CASTFLTGTGNPGE. The whole CDR3 reads CASTFLTGTGNPGELFF.

This clone has at least ten counts. Coverage ceases 3 residues before the CDR3 finishes, and the germline J gene fills in the end. This chain connects TRBV6-1 to TRBJ1-4, with D maybe TRBD1 (5 bases). This CDR3 is built from 14 residues. Germline V gene data show CDR1 as MNHNS and CDR2 as SASEGT. Partial CDR3 DNA: TGTGCCAGCAGTGAAGCTGCGGTCAGGGCAAGA. Protein sequence: CASSEAAVRAR. The full CDR3 protein is CASSEAAVRARLFF.

This clone was seen at least ten times. The read ends 3 residues shy of where the CDR3 ends; the end is completed using the germline J gene. V usage is TRBV7-8 and J usage is TRBJ2-5, with 10 bases identical to TRBD2. V shed 6 bases, J shed 4 bases, and the junction held 8 bases outside the gene matches. The CDR3 runs to 15 residues. CDR1 SGHVS and CDR2 FQNEAQ come from the germline V gene. The part of the CDR3 DNA that was read is TGTGCCAGCAGACCGACTAGCGGGTTTTCAGAGACC. Its protein is CASRPTSGFSET. In full, the CDR3 is CASRPTSGFSETQYF.

This clone was seen only a few times. The read finishes 3 residues shy of the CDR3 end, and the germline J gene is used to complete it. The gene calls are TRBV20-1 and TRBJ1-2; D might be TRBD1 (5 bases). CDR1 and CDR2 from the germline V gene are DFQATT and SNEGSKA (reference sequence). The ends were cut back, 0 bases at V and 4 bases at J, with 12 bases in the middle. The CDR3 is 14 amino acids. The CDR3: CSAREPDSPYGYTF. The part of the CDR3 DNA that was read is TGCAGTGCTAGAGAACCTGACAGCCCCTATGGC.

This clone has a count of ten or more. Sequencing ends 3 residues short of the CDR3 end; the germline J gene provides the rest. This chain connects TRBV7-3 to TRBJ2-1; perhaps TRBD2 as D (6 bases). Germline V lookup: CDR1 SGHTA, CDR2 FQGTGA. V lost 0 bases and J 8 bases, leaving 8 bases between the germline ends. The CDR3 covers 13 residues. The CDR3 here is CASSLTRLDEQFF. The CDR3 bases that were read are TGTGCCAGCAGCTTAACTCGACTAGATGAG.

This clone was seen at least ten times. The read ends 3 residues early relative to the CDR3; the germline J gene fills the gap. The V gene is TRBV6-2 or TRBV6-3, the J gene TRBJ2-7, with 7 positions matching TRBD1. With 4 bases clipped from V and 3 bases from J, the junction kept 3 bases outside the gene matches. This CDR3 is 13 amino acids long. Germline V CDR1 and CDR2: MNHEY, SVGEGT. CDR3 DNA, as far as it was read: TGTGCCAGCAGTTTGGGACAGTACTACGAG. Amino acid sequence: CASSLGQYYE. In full, the CDR3 is CASSLGQYYEQYF.

This clone is medium-sized (0.01 to 0.1%) in the sample. The read ends 3 residues before the CDR3 terminus; that terminus is restored from the germline J gene. The chain combines TRBV29-1 with TRBJ2-7, with D possibly TRBD1 on 6 matching bases. The CDR3 spans 15 residues. Looked up from germline, CDR1 is SQVTM and CDR2 is ANQGSEA. V shed 3 bases and J shed 6 bases, with 21 bases lying between them. Incomplete CDR3 DNA: TGCAGCGTTGAGATGGGGGCAGACTCGGCTGCCGAG. It specifies CSVEMGADSAAE. In full, the CDR3 reads CSVEMGADSAAEQYF.

This clone appeared a few times. The read stops 3 residues short of the end of the CDR3; the missing end is completed from the germline J gene. The genes are TRBV19 and TRBJ2-7; the match to TRBD2 covers 12 bases. The length of the CDR3 is 16 residues. The trim removed 4 bases at V and 3 bases at J, leaving 7 bases unmatched. Germline V gene sequence: CDR1 LNHDA, CDR2 SQIVND (reference sequence). The CDR3 bases that were read are TGTGCCAGTAGTACCGAAGGACTAGCGGGGTACTACGAG. Amino acids: CASSTEGLAGYYE. The full CDR3 reads CASSTEGLAGYYEQYF.

Note on this clone: The missing CDR3 end, 3 residues past where the read stops, is filled in from the germline J gene. The chain combines TRBV2 with TRBJ1-2; D is perhaps TRBD1 (6 bases). Trimming took 6 bases from V and 5 from J, leaving 19 bases between them. The CDR3 spans 15 residues. Germline-derived CDR1 and CDR2 are SNHLY and FYNNEI. The chain's CDR3 is CASSLKQGLPYGYTF. The DNA read from the CDR3 is TGTGCCAGCAGCCTTAAACAGGGCCTCCCTTATGGC. The full variable domain, with the rest looked up from reference TRBV2 and TRBJ1-2, is EPEVTQTPSHQVTQMGQEVILRCVPISNHLYFYWYRQILGQKVEFLVSFYNNEISEKSEIFDDQFSVERPDGSNFTLKIRSTKLEDSAMYFCASSLKQGLPYGYTFGSGTRLTVV.

In its sample, this clone was seen many times. Read data end 3 residues before the CDR3 end; the end is taken from the germline J gene. This sequence joins TRBV5-1 and TRBJ2-3, with D perhaps TRBD1 (6 bases). The CDR3 has 15 amino acids. Germline V gene lookup returns CDR1 SGHRS and CDR2 YFSETQ. V shed 0 bases and J shed 5 bases, with 13 bases lying between them. The CDR3 sequence: CASSLGAGARDTQYF. Partial CDR3 DNA: TGCGCCAGCAGCTTGGGGGCAGGGGCGCGAGATACG.

About this clone: With the read ending 3 residues before the CDR3 end, the germline J gene is used to fill in that end. This sequence joins TRBV7-8 and TRBJ2-5; TRBD1 is a possible D gene (7 bases). The germline CDR1 and CDR2 sequences are SGHVS and FQNEAQ. This CDR3 region has 18 residues. Trimming stripped 3 bases from V and 6 bases from J, with 26 bases between. Incomplete CDR3 DNA: TGTGCCAGCAGCTTTAGGCCGTGGGAGGCAGGGGGTACGAAGACC. Residues: CASSFRPWEAGGTKT. From start to end, the CDR3 is CASSFRPWEAGGTKTQYF.

There are many counts of this clone. The read ends 3 residues before the CDR3 terminus; that terminus is restored from the germline J gene. The chain links TRBV7-9 to TRBJ2-2; a weak D match, TRBD2 (6 bases). The ends were cut back, 11 bases at V and 6 bases at J, with 10 bases in the middle. Germline V CDR1 and CDR2: SEHNR, FQNEAQ (reference sequence). The CDR3 covers 11 residues. This CDR3 reads CASEGSGELFF. CDR3 DNA (partial): TGTGCCTCGGAGGGGTCCGGGGAG.

This clone was observed many times. The read gets to within 3 residues of the CDR3 end, and the germline J gene fills in the rest. The rearrangement joins TRBV7-9 to TRBJ1-6; D is unresolved. The CDR3 loop spans 14 amino acids. The V gene lost 1 base and the J gene lost 9 bases, with 10 bases spanning the gap. In germline, CDR1 is SEHNR, CDR2 FQNEAQ (reference sequence). CDR3 bases read: TGTGCCAGCAGCTTAGGGTACGGTCTTTCACCC. Its protein is CASSLGYGLSP. The CDR3 in full is CASSLGYGLSPLHF. The whole variable domain, remainder taken from reference TRBV7-9 and TRBJ1-6, is DTGVSQNPRHKITKRGQNVTFRCDPISEHNRLYWYRQTLGQGPEFLTYFQNEAQLEKSRLLSDRFSAERPKGSFSTLEIQRTEQGDSAMYLCASSLGYGLSPLHFGNGTRLTVT.

This clone has a count of ten or more. From the germline J gene comes the end of the CDR3, since the read stops 3 residues before it. The chain uses TRBV19 and TRBJ1-2, with D possibly TRBD1 on 5 matching bases. Germline CDR1 reads LNHDA; CDR2 reads SQIVND (reference sequence). This CDR3 comprises 12 residues. Trimming took off 7 bases at V and 4 bases at J, with 10 bases between the two ends. The CDR3 here is CASNGGFYGYTF. The DNA read from the CDR3 is TGTGCCAGTAACGGGGGATTCTATGGC. The whole variable domain, remainder taken from reference TRBV19 and TRBJ1-2, is DGGITQSPKYLFRKEGQNVTLSCEQNLNHDAMYWYRQDPGQGLRLIYYSQIVNDFQKGDIAEGYSVSREKKESFPLTVTSAQKNPTAFYLCASNGGFYGYTFGSGTRLTVV.

This clone appeared many times. The CDR3 goes on 3 residues after the read ends, and that part is filled in from the germline J gene. The V gene is TRBV5-1, the J gene TRBJ2-7, with 9 nucleotides matching TRBD1. The germline gives CDR1 SGHRS, CDR2 YFSETQ. V was pared by 0 bases and J by 3 bases, with 7 bases of the junction left unmatched. The CDR3 has 16 amino acids. Incomplete CDR3 DNA: TGCGCCAGCAGCTTGGGGACCGGGACAGGGAACTACGAG. Translating it yields CASSLGTGTGNYE. The CDR3 in its entirety is CASSLGTGTGNYEQYF.

This clone was observed a handful of times. The sequence runs out 3 residues before the end of the CDR3; the remainder is reconstructed from the germline J gene. The chain is built from TRBV20-1 and TRBJ2-7, with 8 bases aligning to TRBD1. The germline CDR1 and CDR2 sequences are DFQATT and SNEGSKA (reference sequence). V shed 2 bases and J 0 bases; nucleotides not matched to a gene: 9. The CDR3 loop spans 16 amino acids. CDR3 DNA (partial): TGCAGTGCTAGACCCGACAGGGGCCAGTCCTCCTACGAG. Translation gives CSARPDRGQSSYE. The CDR3 in full is CSARPDRGQSSYEQYF.

This clone was counted at least ten times. Sequencing ends 3 residues short of the CDR3 end; the germline J gene provides the rest. This chain links TRBV19 with TRBJ2-2; D gene uncertain. Germline V gene data show CDR1 as LNHDA and CDR2 as SQIVND (reference sequence). This CDR3 region has 14 residues. V was cut by 6 bases and J by 1 base, with 9 bases left in between. The CDR3 spells CASRNHRNTGELFF. The covered CDR3 bases are TGTGCCAGTAGAAACCACAGGAACACCGGGGAG.

This clone was counted ten times or more. The missing CDR3 end, 3 residues past where the read stops, is filled in from the germline J gene. J is TRBJ2-1 and V is TRBV2; D remains unclear. The CDR3 has 15 residues. V dropped 6 bases and J dropped 9 bases, with 21 bases sitting between them. Germline V gene data show CDR1 as SNHLY and CDR2 as FYNNEI. The DNA read from the CDR3 is TGTGCCAGCAGCCCCGGGTCAAATCGGCATCTTGAG. Amino acid sequence: CASSPGSNRHLE. The full CDR3 is CASSPGSNRHLEQFF. Supplemented by reference TRBV2 and TRBJ2-1, the full variable domain reads EPEVTQTPSHQVTQMGQEVILRCVPISNHLYFYWYRQILGQKVEFLVSFYNNEISEKSEIFDDQFSVERPDGSNFTLKIRSTKLEDSAMYFCASSPGSNRHLEQFFGPGTRLTVL.

This clone was counted at least ten times. Read sequence stops 3 residues before the CDR3 end, and the germline J gene provides the missing end. The chain links TRBV7-9 to TRBJ2-3; D is uncertain. The CDR3 runs 15 residues. Germline-derived CDR1 and CDR2 are SEHNR and FQNEAQ (reference sequence). V lost 5 bases to trimming and J lost 4 bases, with 16 bases between them. CDR3 amino acids: CASSTYPVKPDTQYF. The part of the CDR3 DNA that was read is TGTGCCAGCAGCACCTACCCGGTGAAACCAGATACG.

Of note for this clone: With the read ending 3 residues before the CDR3 end, the germline J gene is used to fill in that end. The chain uses TRBV2 and TRBJ1-4, with D tentatively TRBD1 (6 bases). Germline CDR1 SNHLY, CDR2 FYNNEI. Trimming cost V 4 bases and J 0 bases, with 12 bases left between them. The CDR3 runs 16 residues. CDR3 bases read: TGTGCCAGCAGTGTGGACAGCCTTGCAACTAATGAAAAA. Translation: CASSVDSLATNEK. In full, the CDR3 reads CASSVDSLATNEKLFF.

Note on this clone: The CDR3 goes on 3 residues after the read ends, and that part is filled in from the germline J gene. V and J are TRBV20-1 and TRBJ2-5, with 8 bases fitting TRBD1. This CDR3 has 14 amino acids. CDR1 is DFQATT and CDR2 is SNEGSKA in the germline V gene (reference sequence). The junction had 8 bases not matched to a gene; V was cut back by 3 bases and J by 5 bases. The CDR3 spells CSASLSTGAETQYF. The part of the CDR3 DNA that was read is TGCAGTGCTAGTCTCTCGACAGGGGCGGAGACC.

This clone was seen more than once but under ten times. The read terminates 3 residues before the CDR3 end, so the remaining end is supplied by the germline J gene. The rearrangement joins TRBV2 to TRBJ2-2; D possibly matches TRBD1 or TRBD2 (5 bases each). The CDR3 has 13 residues. Germline-derived CDR1 and CDR2 are SNHLY and FYNNEI. The V gene lost 3 bases and the J gene lost 7 bases, with 9 bases spanning the gap. CDR3 residues: CASSDEGFGELFF. The DNA read from the CDR3 is TGTGCCAGCAGTGATGAGGGGTTCGGGGAG. Based on the CDR3 plus reference TRBV2 and TRBJ2-2, the full variable domain is EPEVTQTPSHQVTQMGQEVILRCVPISNHLYFYWYRQILGQKVEFLVSFYNNEISEKSEIFDDQFSVERPDGSNFTLKIRSTKLEDSAMYFCASSDEGFGELFFGEGSRLTVL.